The next 13 T cell receptor beta chains were all read from a single sample in a study of cytotoxic CD8 clonotypes in ibrutinib-treated CLL. Clones were sequenced by immunoSEQ multiplex PCR, and TCRdb holds only the in-frame ones, with some missing. This sample has tens of thousands of clones, with 62% found just once. The sample was PBMCs, taken before ibrutinib treatment. The receptor source for this set is a human donor with chronic lymphocytic leukemia.

This clone appeared a few times. This rearrangement joins TRBV10-1 to TRBJ2-1, with 15 bases identical to TRBD2. V shed 10 bases, J shed 12 bases, and the junction held 4 bases outside the gene matches. CDR1 and CDR2 from the germline V gene are WNHNN and SYGVQD (reference sequence). The CDR3 extends over 12 amino acids. CDR3 in amino acids: CATEGLAGGQFF. In nucleotides, the CDR3 is TGCGCCACAGAGGGACTAGCGGGAGGGCAGTTCTTC.

V gene TRBV19 combines with J gene TRBJ2-7; 9 bases align to TRBD1. V shed 9 bases and J 3 bases; nucleotides not matched to a gene: 6. There are 13 residues in the CDR3. Germline values: CDR1 LNHDA, CDR2 SQIVND (reference sequence). CDR3 nucleotide sequence: TGTGCCAGCCGGGAGACAGGGGGCTACGAGCAGTACTTC. Amino acids: CASRETGGYEQYF.

The chain joins TRBV30 to TRBJ1-1; no definite D call. Trimming removed 2 bases from V and 4 bases from J, with 8 bases in between. Germline V CDR1 and CDR2: GTSNPN, SVGIG (reference sequence). The CDR3 runs 12 residues. The CDR3 loop is CAWSRAVTEAFF. The CDR3 DNA reads TGTGCCTGGAGTAGGGCAGTCACTGAAGCTTTCTTT. Together with reference TRBV30 and TRBJ1-1, the CDR3 gives the full variable domain: SQTIHQWPATLVQPVGSPLSLECTVEGTSNPNLYWYRQAAGRGLQLLFYSVGIGQISSEVPQNLSASRPQDRQFILSSKKLLLSDSGFYLCAWSRAVTEAFFGQGTRLTVV.

The J gene is TRBJ1-1, the V gene TRBV10-2; possible D gene TRBD1, 5 bases. Per the germline V gene, CDR1 is WSHSY and CDR2 is SAAADI. The length of the CDR3 is 16 residues. V gave up 0 bases and J gave up 4 bases, with 15 bases separating them. This CDR3 is CASSESGVSGGTEAFF. The CDR3 bases are TGCGCCAGCAGTGAGTCCGGGGTCAGCGGGGGCACTGAAGCTTTCTTT.

The chain combines TRBV15 with TRBJ2-7; D unclear. Trimming shortened V by 5 bases and J by 6 bases, and 11 bases separated the two germline ends. This CDR3 has 12 residues. CDR1 LNHNV and CDR2 YYDKDF come from the germline V gene (reference sequence). Written as DNA, the CDR3 is TGTGCCACCAGCGCATACGGTCGCGAGCAGTACTTC. Protein product: CATSAYGREQYF.

This clone was counted a single time. The chain uses TRBV4-1 and TRBJ2-5; 11 bases align to TRBD2. CDR3 length equals 18 residues. From germline, CDR1 is MGHRA and CDR2 YSYEKL. V lost 2 bases, J lost 2 bases, and 10 bases stayed unmatched. CDR3 sequence reads: CASSQRGPGLAVQETQYF. CDR3 in DNA: TGCGCCAGCAGCCAAAGGGGGCCGGGACTAGCGGTACAAGAGACCCAGTACTTC.

The V call is TRBV6-5, the J call TRBJ2-7; 11 bases are a match to TRBD2. The J segment lost 4 bases and the V segment lost 7 bases, leaving 6 bases of the junction unmatched. The CDR3 loop spans 14 amino acids. Germline-derived CDR1 and CDR2 are MNHEY and SVGAGI. The CDR3 bases are TGTGCCAGCAATAAACTAGCGGGGGAATACGAGCAGTACTTC. It translates to CASNKLAGEYEQYF.

The rearrangement joins TRBV7-6 to TRBJ1-1; D gene unclear. The germline V and J ends were trimmed by 5 bases and 7 bases, with 20 bases remaining between them. The CDR3 loop spans 15 amino acids. Germline V CDR1 and CDR2: SGHVS, FNYEAQ. This CDR3 is CASSPLVGQRFEAFF. DNA for the CDR3: TGTGCCAGCAGCCCCCTAGTCGGTCAGCGCTTTGAAGCTTTCTTT.

This clone was observed once. As DNA, the CDR3 is TGTGCCACCGCGACGGGGCCCTATCCTGAAAAACTGTTTTTT. As protein: CATATGPYPEKLFF. This sequence joins TRBV13 and TRBJ1-4; weak D call: TRBD1 (5 bases). The germline V and J ends were trimmed by 10 bases and 7 bases, with 19 bases remaining between them. In germline, CDR1 is PRHDT, CDR2 FYEKMQ (reference sequence). The CDR3 is 14 residues long.

This sequence joins TRBV18 and TRBJ2-1, with 15 bases fitting TRBD2. This CDR3 spans 17 amino acids. Germline-derived CDR1 and CDR2 are KGHSH and LQKENI. With 4 bases clipped from V and 6 bases from J, the junction kept 7 bases outside the gene matches. The CDR3 loop is CASSRTPGLAGGNEQFF. DNA for the CDR3: TGTGCCAGCTCACGTACTCCGGGACTAGCGGGGGGCAATGAGCAGTTCTTC.

This chain connects TRBV5-4 to TRBJ1-1; 7 nucleotides align to TRBD1. The CDR3 spans 13 residues. Germline values: CDR1 SGHNT, CDR2 YYREEE (reference sequence). V shed 8 bases and J 4 bases; nucleotides not matched to a gene: 8. CDR3 DNA: TGTGCCAGTGGTAACAGGGGTCGCACTGAAGCTTTCTTT. Protein: CASGNRGRTEAFF.

This clone showed up just a few times. CDR3 sequence reads: CASSEDAGPNYYEQYF. The CDR3 region has the DNA TGTGCCAGCAGTGAGGATGCGGGACCCAATTACTACGAGCAGTACTTC. The chain combines TRBV2 with TRBJ2-7; weak D call: TRBD2 (6 bases). V was trimmed by 3 bases and J by 3 bases, leaving 18 bases between them. The V gene's germline CDR1 is SNHLY and CDR2 FYNNEI. The CDR3 contains 16 residues.

This clone is medium-sized by share. The J gene is TRBJ2-2, the V gene TRBV2, with D perhaps TRBD1 (5 bases). The CDR3 runs 15 residues. CDR1 is SNHLY and CDR2 is FYNNEI in the germline V gene. Deletions cut 3 bases from V and 6 bases from J, with 14 bases between. The CDR3 spells CASSEGRVYPGELFF. CDR3 DNA sequence: TGTGCCAGCAGTGAGGGCAGGGTGTATCCCGGGGAGCTGTTTTTT.